The 3 T cell receptor beta chains listed next were all sequenced from one sample in a study of regulatory T cells in long-lasting Graves disease. The TCR beta library used iRepertoire HTBI primers with Arm-PCR amplification of CDR3. TCRdb re-called the multiplex PCR reads through MiXCR, storing one row per CDR3 protein. The sample carries around 460,000 distinct CDR3 sequences, about 20% recorded once. Time point defined: persistent/refractory GD, antithyroid drugs over 5 years with positive TRAb. The TCR library was made from RNA extracted from PBMCs. The sample was peripheral blood mononuclear cells (PBMCs), taken when the disease was refractory, from a patient treated with antithyroid drugs. The receptors were sampled from a female donor with Graves disease.

This clonotype was counted between two and nine times. The chain uses TRBV20-1 and TRBJ1-5; D is ambiguous. The V end was cut by 0 bases, the J end by 6 bases, with 15 bases between. The CDR3 is 15 amino acids. Germline V lookup: CDR1 DFQATT, CDR2 SNEGSKA (reference sequence). The CDR3 reads CSAREDSGRGQPQHF. Written as DNA, the CDR3 is TGCAGTGCTAGAGAAGACTCTGGGAGAGGTCAGCCCCAGCATTTT.

This clonotype was observed a few times. The chain uses TRBV6-1 and TRBJ2-1, with 8 bases lining up with TRBD2. The V segment lost 7 bases and the J segment 8 bases; nucleotides outside the gene matches: 10. This CDR3 contains 14 residues. The germline CDR1 and CDR2 sequences are MNHNS and SASEGT. The CDR3 spells CASKKAGEGYEQFF. The CDR3 DNA follows: TGTGCCAGCAAGAAAGCGGGAGAGGGGTATGAGCAGTTCTTC.

The sample holds many counts of this clonotype. V gene TRBV7-2 combines with J gene TRBJ2-2, with unresolved D. The ends were cut back, 3 bases at V and 4 bases at J, with 9 bases in the middle. CDR1 is SGHTA, CDR2 FQGNSA, per germline. CDR3 length equals 14 residues. CDR3 residues: CASSLSYSTGELFF. Here the CDR3 DNA reads TGTGCCAGCAGCTTGAGCTACTCCACCGGGGAGCTGTTTTTT.